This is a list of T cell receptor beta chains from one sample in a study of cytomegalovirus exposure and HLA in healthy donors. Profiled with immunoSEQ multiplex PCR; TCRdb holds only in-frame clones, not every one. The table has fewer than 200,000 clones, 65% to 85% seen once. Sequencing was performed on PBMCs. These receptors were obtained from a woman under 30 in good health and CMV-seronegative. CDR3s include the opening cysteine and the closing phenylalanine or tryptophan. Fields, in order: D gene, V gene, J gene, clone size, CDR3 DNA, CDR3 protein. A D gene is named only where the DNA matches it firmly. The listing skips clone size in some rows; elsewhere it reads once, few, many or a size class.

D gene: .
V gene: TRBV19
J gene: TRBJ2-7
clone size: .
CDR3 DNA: TGTGCCAGTAGTATGGGGACACTGTACGAGCAGTACTTC
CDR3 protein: CASSMGTLYEQYF

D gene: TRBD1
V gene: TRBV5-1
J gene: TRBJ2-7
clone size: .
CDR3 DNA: TGCGCCAGCAGCCAGGGACAGGGGACAAACGAGCAGTACTTC
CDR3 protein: CASSQGQGTNEQYF

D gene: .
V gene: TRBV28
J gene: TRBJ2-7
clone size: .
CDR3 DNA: TGTGCCAGCAGTTTGGCGTCGGACAGTCTCGGGGAGCAGTACTTC
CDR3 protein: CASSLASDSLGEQYF

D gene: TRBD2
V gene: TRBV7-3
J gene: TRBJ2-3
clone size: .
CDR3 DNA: TGTGCCAGCAGCTTATGGGGGGGTCCAGATACGCAGTATTTT
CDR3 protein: CASSLWGGPDTQYF

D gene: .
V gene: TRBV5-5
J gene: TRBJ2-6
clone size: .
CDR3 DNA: TGTGCCAGCAGCTTGGCCGGACAGTTTTCCGGGGCCAACGTCCTGACTTTC
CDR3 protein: CASSLAGQFSGANVLTF

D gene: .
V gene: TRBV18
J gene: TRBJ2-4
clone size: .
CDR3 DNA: TGTGCCAGCTCAGCCGACAGCCGAAACATTCAGTACTTC
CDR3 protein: CASSADSRNIQYF

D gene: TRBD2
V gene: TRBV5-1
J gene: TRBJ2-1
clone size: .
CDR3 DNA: TGCGCCAGCAGCTTGGCACTAGCGGGTTACAATGAGCAGTTCTTC
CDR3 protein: CASSLALAGYNEQFF

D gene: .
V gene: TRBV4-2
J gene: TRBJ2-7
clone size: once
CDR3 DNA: TGTGCCAGCAGCCAAGACGTGCGGGGCGCTTACGAGCAGTACTTC
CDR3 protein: CASSQDVRGAYEQYF

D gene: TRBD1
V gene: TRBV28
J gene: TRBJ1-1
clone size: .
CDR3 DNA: TGTGCCAGCAGCAAGGACAGGGTGGCCACTGAAGCTTTCTTT
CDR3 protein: CASSKDRVATEAFF

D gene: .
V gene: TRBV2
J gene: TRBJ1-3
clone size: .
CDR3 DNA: TGTGCCAGCAAAAGTAGCTCTGGAAACACCATATATTTT
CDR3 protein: CASKSSSGNTIYF

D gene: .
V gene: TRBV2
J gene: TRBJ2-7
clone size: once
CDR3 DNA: TGTGCCAGCACTCTCCGGGAAAACGAGCAGTACTTC
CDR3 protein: CASTLRENEQYF

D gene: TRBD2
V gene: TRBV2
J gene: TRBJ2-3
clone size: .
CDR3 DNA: TGTGCCAGCAGTAGCCTGACTAGCGGGAGTGCAGATACGCAGTATTTT
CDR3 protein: CASSSLTSGSADTQYF

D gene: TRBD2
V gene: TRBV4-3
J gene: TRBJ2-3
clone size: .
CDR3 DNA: TGCGCCAGCAGCTCCGGACTAGCGGCCGTAAAAGGGGCAGATACGCAGTATTTT
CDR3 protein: CASSSGLAAVKGADTQYF

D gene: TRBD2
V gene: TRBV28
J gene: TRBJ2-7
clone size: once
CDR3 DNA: TGTGCCAGCAGTACCCGCGGGGGGCGCGCCTACGAGCAGTACTTC
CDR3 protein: CASSTRGGRAYEQYF

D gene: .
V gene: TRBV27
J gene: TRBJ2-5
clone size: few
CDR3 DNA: TGTGCCACCAAGCTGGCGGAGACGGTTAAGGAGACCCAGTACTTC
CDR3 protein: CATKLAETVKETQYF

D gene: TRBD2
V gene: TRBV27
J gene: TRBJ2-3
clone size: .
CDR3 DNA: TGTGCCAGCAGTTCAGGGACTAGCGGGATGCGTACGCAGTATTTT
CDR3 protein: CASSSGTSGMRTQYF

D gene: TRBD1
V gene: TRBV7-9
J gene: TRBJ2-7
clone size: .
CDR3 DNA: TGTGCCAGCAGGAATGACAGGGCCTACGAGCAGTACTTC
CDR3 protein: CASRNDRAYEQYF

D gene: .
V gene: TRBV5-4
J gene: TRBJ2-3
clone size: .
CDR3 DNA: TGTGCCAGCAGTAACTATGCCGGGGATACGCAGTATTTT
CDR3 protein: CASSNYAGDTQYF

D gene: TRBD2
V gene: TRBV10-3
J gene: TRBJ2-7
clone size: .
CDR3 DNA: TGTGCCATCAGGGTCCAAGCGGGAGGGGCCTACGAGCAGTACTTC
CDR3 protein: CAIRVQAGGAYEQYF

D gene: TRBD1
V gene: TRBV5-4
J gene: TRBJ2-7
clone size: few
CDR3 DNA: TGTGCCAGCGGCATACAGGGGAATGAGTACGAGCAGTACTTC
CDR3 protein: CASGIQGNEYEQYF

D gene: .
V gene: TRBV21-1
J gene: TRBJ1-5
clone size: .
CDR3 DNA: TGTGCCAGCAGATTTCTTCCCAGGGTCAATCAGCCCCAGCATTTT
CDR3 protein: CASRFLPRVNQPQHF

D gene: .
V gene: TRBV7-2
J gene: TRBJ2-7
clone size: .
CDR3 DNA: TGTGCCAGCAGCTTAGCGCCACAATACGAGCAGTACTTC
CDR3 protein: CASSLAPQYEQYF

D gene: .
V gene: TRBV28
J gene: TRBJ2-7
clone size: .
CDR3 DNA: TGTGCCAGCAGGATAGTGGGGGGCTACGAGCAGTACTTC
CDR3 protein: CASRIVGGYEQYF

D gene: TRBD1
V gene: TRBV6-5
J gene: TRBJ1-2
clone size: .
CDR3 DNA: TGTGCCAGCACCATAGCGAGGGACAGCTATGGCTACACCTTC
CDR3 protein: CASTIARDSYGYTF